The 18 T cell receptor beta chains in this list originate from one sample, sequenced in a study of CD8+ T cells in alopecia areata. Treatment given: oral pan-JAK inhibitor, 5-10 mg twice daily. In each case, RNA was isolated and then reverse transcribed into cDNA as the sequencing template. Profiled with immunoSEQ multiplex PCR; TCRdb holds only in-frame clones, not every one. The sample contains roughly 120,000 clones, approximately 59% of which appear only once. The sample here was CD8+ T cells sorted from blood, taken at week 4, from a patient treated with tofacitinib. The receptors here all came from a human donor with alopecia areata.

V gene TRBV20-1 combines with J gene TRBJ1-1; 7 nucleotides match TRBD1. CDR1 is DFQATT and CDR2 is SNEGSKA in the germline V gene (reference sequence). Trimming cost V 6 bases and J 8 bases; bases outside gene matches: 6. This CDR3 is built from 11 residues. CDR3 region: CSATTGLEAFF. The DNA for the CDR3 is TGCAGTGCCACGACAGGGCTAGAAGCTTTCTTT.

The chain carries TRBV7-9 and TRBJ2-4; D uncertain. V was clipped by 5 bases and J by 0 bases, with 8 bases between them. The CDR3 is 14 residues long. Germline V gene sequence: CDR1 SEHNR, CDR2 FQNEAQ (reference sequence). The CDR3 loop is CASSASLAKNIQYF. The CDR3 coding sequence is TGTGCCAGCAGCGCGTCACTAGCCAAAAACATTCAGTACTTC.

In its sample, this clone was seen a few times. The chain couples TRBV28 to TRBJ2-1; D possibly corresponds to TRBD2 (5 bases). The CDR3 length is 13 residues. Germline loops: CDR1 MDHEN, CDR2 SYDVKM. V lost 6 bases, J lost 3 bases, and 9 bases lay in between. The CDR3, as DNA: TGTGCCAGCAGCTCCGGGAACTACAATGAGCAGTTCTTC. Translation: CASSSGNYNEQFF.

The chain recombines TRBV29-1 with TRBJ1-2, with D possibly TRBD1 on 5 matching bases. Trimming pared 4 bases from V and 5 bases from J, leaving 11 bases between. The CDR3 is 12 amino acids. Germline V gene lookup returns CDR1 SQVTM and CDR2 ANQGSEA. CDR3 residues: CSVGGEPYGYTF. Here the CDR3 DNA reads TGCAGCGTTGGGGGGGAGCCTTATGGCTACACCTTC.

DNA for the CDR3: TGTGCCAGCAGCGGACAGGGCGAGCAGTACTTC. This sequence encodes CASSGQGEQYF. This chain uses TRBV9 with TRBJ2-7; TRBD1 matches at 7 bases. The V segment lost 3 bases and the J segment 6 bases; nucleotides outside the gene matches: 0. CDR1 and CDR2 (germline): SGDLS, YYNGEE. This CDR3 contains 11 residues.

The chain employs TRBV30 and TRBJ1-6, with D uncertain. Deletions cut 0 bases from V and 10 bases from J, with 13 bases between. This CDR3 has 14 amino acids. Germline CDR1 is GTSNPN and CDR2 is SVGIG (reference sequence). The chain's CDR3 is CAWSVIGEGSPLHF. CDR3 bases: TGTGCCTGGAGTGTAATCGGGGAAGGATCACCCCTCCACTTT.

This clone was counted a few times. The chain has TRBV6-1 and TRBJ1-3; perhaps TRBD1 as D (5 bases). CDR1 MNHNS and CDR2 SASEGT come from the germline V gene. This CDR3 has 13 amino acids. V gave up 8 bases and J gave up 0 bases, with 8 bases separating them. The CDR3 is CASWGYSGNTIYF. CDR3 nucleotides: TGTGCCAGCTGGGGGTACTCTGGAAACACCATATATTTT.

This clone has just a few counts. The CDR3 sequence: CASSEGQPLGEYF. DNA of the CDR3: TGTGCCAGCAGTGAGGGCCAGCCCCTCGGGGAGTACTTC. V gene TRBV6-1 combines with J gene TRBJ2-7; perhaps TRBD2 as D (5 bases). The CDR3 runs to 13 residues. Trimming took off 3 bases at V and 11 bases at J, with 17 bases between the two ends. Looked up from germline, CDR1 is MNHNS and CDR2 is SASEGT.

The chain combines TRBV6-5 with TRBJ1-2, with no clear D. V shed 5 bases and J shed 8 bases, with 15 bases lying between them. Per the germline V gene, CDR1 is MNHEY and CDR2 is SVGAGI. The CDR3 runs 13 residues. CDR3 residues: CASSLSDLSGYTF. The CDR3 bases are TGTGCCAGCAGTCTATCCGACTTGTCCGGCTACACCTTC.

This clone was detected a few times. Here the CDR3 reads CASSLGRTHYEQYF. In DNA form, the CDR3 reads TGTGCCAGCAGCTTAGGCCGGACCCACTACGAGCAGTACTTC. The chain employs TRBV7-2 and TRBJ2-7; D is uncertain. The CDR3 extends over 14 amino acids. The V and J ends lost 1 base and 3 bases respectively, with 10 bases between them. Germline-derived CDR1 and CDR2 are SGHTA and FQGNSA. The full variable domain, with the rest looked up from reference TRBV7-2 and TRBJ2-7, is GAGVSQSPSNKVTEKGKDVELRCDPISGHTALYWYRQSLGQGLEFLIYFQGNSAPDKSGLPSDRFSAERTGGSVSTLTIQRTQQEDSAVYLCASSLGRTHYEQYFGPGTRLTVT.

V gene TRBV7-8 combines with J gene TRBJ2-7; weak D call: TRBD1 (5 bases). This CDR3 has 14 residues. Germline V gene data show CDR1 as SGHVS and CDR2 as FQNEAQ. The ends were cut back, 1 base at V and 6 bases at J, with 13 bases in the middle. CDR3 DNA: TGTGCCAGCAGCTTAGAGGGGCAGGGCGGCGAGCAGTACTTC. Translation: CASSLEGQGGEQYF.

The CDR3 loop is CASSQPQGASTEETQYF. As DNA, the CDR3 is TGCGCCAGCAGTCAACCCCAGGGGGCTAGTACCGAAGAGACCCAGTACTTC. The chain recombines TRBV23-1 with TRBJ2-5, with 8 bases aligning to TRBD1. TRBV23-1 is given ORF status, its function remaining uncertain. This CDR3 spans 17 amino acids. The junction had 11 bases not matched to a gene; V was cut back by 2 bases and J by 3 bases.

V usage is TRBV5-1 and J usage is TRBJ1-2; no clear D. This CDR3 region has 15 residues. Germline V gene lookup returns CDR1 SGHRS and CDR2 YFSETQ. V dropped 0 bases and J dropped 1 base, with 10 bases sitting between them. CDR3 region: CASSLERTSNYGYTF. In DNA, the CDR3 is TGCGCCAGCAGCTTGGAGCGTACCAGTAACTATGGCTACACCTTC.

The chain employs TRBV6-5 and TRBJ2-7, with unresolved D. Germline V gene data show CDR1 as MNHEY and CDR2 as SVGAGI. The CDR3 consists of 14 residues. Trimming took 0 bases from V and 6 from J, leaving 12 bases between them. The CDR3 DNA reads TGTGCCAGCAGTTACTCGAAAGGGCCTGCCGAGCAGTACTTC. It encodes CASSYSKGPAEQYF.

This clone showed up just once. The genes are TRBV30 and TRBJ2-2; the match to TRBD2 covers 13 bases. This CDR3 comprises 15 residues. Germline CDR1 GTSNPN, CDR2 SVGIG (reference sequence). Trimming took 5 bases from V and 7 from J; bases not matched to a gene: 7. CDR3 sequence (DNA): TGTGCCTGGTCGGGACTAGCGGGGATTTTCGGGGAGCTGTTTTTT. This translates into CAWSGLAGIFGELFF.

The chain joins TRBV7-9 to TRBJ2-3; 9 nucleotides align to TRBD1. CDR3 length: 15 residues. Germline values: CDR1 SEHNR, CDR2 FQNEAQ (reference sequence). V shed 6 bases, J shed 5 bases, and the junction held 9 bases outside the gene matches. The CDR3 DNA sequence: TGTGCCAGCAGACCCCAGACAGGGGGAGAAGATACGCAGTATTTT. It codes for CASRPQTGGEDTQYF.

The chain combines TRBV6-5 with TRBJ2-5; no reliable D call. The germline V gene encodes CDR1 MNHEY and CDR2 SVGAGI. The CDR3 has 14 amino acids. V gave up 0 bases and J gave up 1 base, with 6 bases separating them. The CDR3 DNA follows: TGTGCCAGCAGTTACTCTGGTACCCAAGAGACCCAGTACTTC. It encodes CASSYSGTQETQYF.

The CDR3 loop is CASSPDRYPLDGYTF. The CDR3 coding sequence is TGTGCCAGCTCACCCGACAGGTACCCACTGGATGGCTACACCTTC. The chain is built from TRBV18 and TRBJ1-2; perhaps TRBD1 as D (6 bases). Germline V gene data show CDR1 as KGHSH and CDR2 as LQKENI. V was pared by 3 bases and J by 6 bases, with 17 bases between. This CDR3 contains 15 residues.